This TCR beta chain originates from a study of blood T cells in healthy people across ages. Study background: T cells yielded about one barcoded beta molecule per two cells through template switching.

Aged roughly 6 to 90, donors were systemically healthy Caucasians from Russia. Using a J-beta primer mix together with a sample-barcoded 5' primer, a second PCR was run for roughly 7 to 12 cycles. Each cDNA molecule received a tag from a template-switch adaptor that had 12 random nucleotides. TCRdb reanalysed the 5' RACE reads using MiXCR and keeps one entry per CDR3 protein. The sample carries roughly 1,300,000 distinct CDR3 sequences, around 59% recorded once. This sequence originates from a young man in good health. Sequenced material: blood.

DNA for the CDR3: TGTGCCAGCAGTTTAATGGGACAGGGAAGTGAAAAACTGTTTTTT. This gives the protein CASSLMGQGSEKLFF. This chain connects TRBV12-3 or TRBV12-4 to TRBJ1-4, with TRBD1 matching over 9 bases. CDR3 size: 15 residues. V shed 2 bases, J shed 7 bases, and the junction held 5 bases outside the gene matches.